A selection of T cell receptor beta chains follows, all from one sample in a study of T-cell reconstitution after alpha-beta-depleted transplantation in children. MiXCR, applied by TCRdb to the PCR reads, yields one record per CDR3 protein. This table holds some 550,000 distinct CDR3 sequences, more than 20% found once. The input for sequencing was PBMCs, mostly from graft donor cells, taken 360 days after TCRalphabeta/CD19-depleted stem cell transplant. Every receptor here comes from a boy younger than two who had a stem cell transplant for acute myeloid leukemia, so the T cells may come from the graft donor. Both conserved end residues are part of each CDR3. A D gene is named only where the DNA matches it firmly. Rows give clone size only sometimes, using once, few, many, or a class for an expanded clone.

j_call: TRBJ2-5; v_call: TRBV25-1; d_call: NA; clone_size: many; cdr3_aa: CASSEAGVRETQYF; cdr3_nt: TGTGCCAGCAGTGAAGCCGGGGTAAGAGAGACCCAGTACTTC
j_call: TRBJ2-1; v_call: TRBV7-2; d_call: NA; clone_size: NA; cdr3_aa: CASSSGLLPNEQFF; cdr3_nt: TGTGCCAGCAGCTCGGGACTTCTCCCCAATGAGCAGTTCTTC
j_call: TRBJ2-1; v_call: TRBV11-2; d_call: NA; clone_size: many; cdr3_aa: CASSPGTRNNEQFF; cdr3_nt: TGTGCCAGCAGCCCTGGAACTAGGAATAATGAGCAGTTCTTC
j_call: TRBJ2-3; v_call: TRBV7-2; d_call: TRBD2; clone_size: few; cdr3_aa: CASSLALSGGATDTQYF; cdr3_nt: TGTGCCAGCAGCTTAGCGCTTAGCGGGGGGGCGACAGATACGCAGTATTTT
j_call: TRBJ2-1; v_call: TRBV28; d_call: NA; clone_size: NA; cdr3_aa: CASSDNSDYNEQFF; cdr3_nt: TGTGCCAGCAGTGACAACAGCGACTACAATGAGCAGTTCTTC
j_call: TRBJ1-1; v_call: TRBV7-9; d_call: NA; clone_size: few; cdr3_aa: CASSTRLENTEAFF; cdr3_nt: TGTGCCAGCAGCACCAGGTTGGAGAACACTGAAGCTTTCTTT
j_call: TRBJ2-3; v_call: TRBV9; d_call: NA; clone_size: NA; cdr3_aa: CASSEWAEGDTQYF; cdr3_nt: TGTGCCAGCAGCGAGTGGGCAGAAGGGGATACGCAGTATTTT
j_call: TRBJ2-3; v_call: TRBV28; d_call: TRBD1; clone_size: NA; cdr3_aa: CASSLTTGPLRDTQYF; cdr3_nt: TGTGCCAGCAGTCTAACGACAGGGCCACTCAGAGATACGCAGTATTTT
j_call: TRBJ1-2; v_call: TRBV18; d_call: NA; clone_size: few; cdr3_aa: CASSPLTQGDYYGYTF; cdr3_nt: TGTGCCAGCTCACCACTCACCCAGGGAGACTACTATGGCTACACCTTC
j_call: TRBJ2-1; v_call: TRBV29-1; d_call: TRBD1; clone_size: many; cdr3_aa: CSVRDSNYNEQFF; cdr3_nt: TGCAGCGTCCGGGACAGTAACTACAATGAGCAGTTCTTC
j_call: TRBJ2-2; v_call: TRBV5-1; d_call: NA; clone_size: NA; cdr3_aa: CASSPPGGRNTGELFF; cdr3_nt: TGCGCCAGCAGTCCCCCTGGGGGCAGGAACACCGGGGAGCTGTTTTTT
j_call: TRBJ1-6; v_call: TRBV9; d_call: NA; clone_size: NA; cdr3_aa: CASSVAGARSPLHF; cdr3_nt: TGTGCCAGCAGCGTAGCAGGTGCTCGCTCACCCCTCCACTTT
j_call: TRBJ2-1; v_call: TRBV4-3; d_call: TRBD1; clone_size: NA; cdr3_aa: CASSQVQGARNNEQFF; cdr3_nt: TGCGCCAGCAGCCAGGTACAGGGGGCGCGAAACAATGAGCAGTTCTTC
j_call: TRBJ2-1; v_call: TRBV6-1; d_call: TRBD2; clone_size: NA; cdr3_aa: CASSILAGETNEQFF; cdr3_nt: TGTGCCAGCAGCATACTAGCGGGGGAGACCAATGAGCAGTTCTTC